Listed here is a single TCR beta chain. Its antigen is currently unknown. This specimen belongs to a study of cytomegalovirus exposure and HLA in healthy donors. Study-wide background: Of the donors genotyped, some 400 in all, 65% to 90% fell in the Caucasian-associated ancestry cluster.

Overall study results and limits: In a later analysis, HLA-C alleles had the fewest associated TCRs, DRB1 alleles the most.

A multiplex PCR was run with 60 Vbeta primers and 13 Jbeta primers. Profiled with immunoSEQ multiplex PCR; TCRdb holds only in-frame clones, not every one. This repertoire includes about 190,000 clones. This CDR3 is built from 14 residues. This TCR was recovered from a woman under 40 in good health and CMV-seropositive. Sequenced: PBMCs. The V gene is TRBV12-2, the J gene TRBJ2-1; TRBD2, the D gene given by the table, was not confirmed from the DNA. TRBV12-2 is assigned pseudogene status. CDR3 loop: CASRFPHEDNEQFF. The CDR3 nucleotides read TGTGCAAGTCGCTTCCCCCATGAGGACAATGAGCAGTTCTTC.